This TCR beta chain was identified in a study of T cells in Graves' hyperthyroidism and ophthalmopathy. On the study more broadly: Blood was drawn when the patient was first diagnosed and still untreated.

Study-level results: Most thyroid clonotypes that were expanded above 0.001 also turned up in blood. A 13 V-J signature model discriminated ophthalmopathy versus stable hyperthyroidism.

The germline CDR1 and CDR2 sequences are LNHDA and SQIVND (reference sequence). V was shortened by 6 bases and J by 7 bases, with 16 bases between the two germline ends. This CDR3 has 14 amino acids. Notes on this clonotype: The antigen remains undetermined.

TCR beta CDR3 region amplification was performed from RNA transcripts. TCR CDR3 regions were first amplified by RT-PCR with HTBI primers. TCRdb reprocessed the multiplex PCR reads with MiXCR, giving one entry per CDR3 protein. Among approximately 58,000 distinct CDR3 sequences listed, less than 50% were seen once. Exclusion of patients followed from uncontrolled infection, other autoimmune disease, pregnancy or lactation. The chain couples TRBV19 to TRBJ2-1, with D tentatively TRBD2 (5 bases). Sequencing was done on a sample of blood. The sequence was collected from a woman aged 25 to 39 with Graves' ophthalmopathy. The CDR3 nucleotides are TGTGCCAGTAGCCTAGGGAGTGGAACTAATGAGCAGTTCTTC. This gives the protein CASSLGSGTNEQFF.